These 14 T cell receptor beta chains originate from one sample sequenced in a study of blood T cell repertoires in COVID-19. Some clones are missing from TCRdb's copy, which holds only in-frame ones; the method was immunoSEQ multiplex PCR. The sample lists 250,000 to 300,000 clones; around 89% were seen once. Sequences were obtained from peripheral blood. These receptors were taken from a woman between 50 and 59 years old with COVID-19, enrolled during active disease.

V is TRBV27 and J is TRBJ2-2, with 9 bases fitting TRBD2. The CDR3 has 17 residues. The V segment lost 4 bases and the J segment 0 bases; nucleotides outside the gene matches: 6. The germline V gene has CDR1 MNHEY and CDR2 SMNVEV (reference sequence). The CDR3 DNA reads as TGTGCCAGCAGTTGGCTAGCGGGGATGTCGAACACCGGGGAGCTGTTTTTT. Translated, it gives CASSWLAGMSNTGELFF.

The chain employs TRBV11-3 and TRBJ2-3; D not certain. The CDR3 is 13 amino acids. The germline gives CDR1 SGHNT, CDR2 YENEEA. The V gene lost 5 bases and the J gene lost 2 bases, with 8 bases spanning the gap. The CDR3 sequence is CASSPEDTDTQYF. As DNA, the CDR3 is TGTGCCAGCAGCCCAGAGGACACAGATACGCAGTATTTT.

J is TRBJ1-3 and V is TRBV7-2; 7 nucleotides align to TRBD1. CDR1 and CDR2 (germline): SGHTA, FQGNSA. The CDR3 has 15 amino acids. After removal of 5 bases from V and 3 bases from J, the junction contained 7 bases not matched to a gene. This chain's CDR3 is CASSPKYRGGNTIYF. The CDR3 DNA is TGTGCCAGCAGCCCCAAATACAGGGGTGGAAACACCATATATTTT.

The chain employs TRBV11-3 and TRBJ2-1; possibly TRBD2 for D (6 bases). This CDR3 contains 13 residues. V dropped 5 bases and J dropped 6 bases, with 11 bases sitting between them. CDR1 is SGHNT and CDR2 is YENEEA in the germline V gene. This chain's CDR3 is CASSRGIFNEQFF. CDR3 bases: TGTGCCAGCAGCCGCGGGATTTTCAATGAGCAGTTCTTC. Filled out from reference TRBV11-3 and TRBJ2-1, the complete variable domain reads EAGVVQSPRYKIIEKKQPVAFWCNPISGHNTLYWYLQNLGQGPELLIRYENEEAVDDSQLPKDRFSAERLKGVDSTLKIQPAELGDSAVYLCASSRGIFNEQFFGPGTRLTVL.

This rearrangement joins TRBV4-3 to TRBJ1-2, with D perhaps TRBD1 (5 bases). Between the trimmed V and J ends, which lost 0 bases and 7 bases, there was a span of 15 bases. Per the germline V gene, CDR1 is LGHNA and CDR2 is YSLEER. This CDR3 has 15 residues. The CDR3 sequence is CASSQDVGGFGGYTF. The CDR3 coding sequence is TGCGCCAGCAGCCAAGATGTGGGGGGTTTCGGTGGCTACACCTTC.

The sample holds one count of this clone. One end of the junction is discordant with germline, which a read error may explain. V and J are TRBV10-3 and TRBJ2-7; a possible D gene is TRBD2 (5 bases). The CDR3 totals 13 residues. The germline CDR1 and CDR2 sequences are ENHRY and SYGVKD. The CDR3 spells CAISKSSGYEQYF. The CDR3 DNA reads as TGTGCCATCAGTAAGTCCTCGGGATACGAGCAGTACTTC.

The chain uses TRBV24-1 and TRBJ2-1; 13 bases agree with TRBD2. CDR3 length: 15 residues. V shed 4 bases, J shed 9 bases, and the junction held 5 bases outside the gene matches. The germline CDR1 and CDR2 sequences are KGHDR and SFDVKD. CDR3 loop: CATSDPTSGRREQFF. The DNA for the CDR3 is TGTGCCACCAGTGACCCGACTAGCGGGAGGCGTGAGCAGTTCTTC.

V and J are TRBV4-3 and TRBJ2-7; 7 bases match TRBD1. Germline CDR1 and CDR2: LGHNA and YSLEER. CDR3 length: 14 residues. After removal of 4 bases from V and 3 bases from J, the junction contained 6 bases not matched to a gene. The CDR3 DNA is TGCGCCAGCAGCCCTTACAGGGGAGACTACGAGCAGTACTTC. Protein sequence: CASSPYRGDYEQYF.

The rearrangement uses TRBV30 and TRBJ2-3; 7 nucleotides match TRBD2. The CDR3 loop spans 15 amino acids. Germline loops: CDR1 GTSNPN, CDR2 SVGIG (reference sequence). With V trimmed by 0 bases and J by 2 bases, 5 bases remained unmatched. The CDR3 reads CAWSVGGGPTDTQYF. The CDR3 DNA sequence: TGTGCCTGGAGTGTGGGGGGAGGGCCCACAGATACGCAGTATTTT.

The chain is built from TRBV6-5 and TRBJ1-6; D gene unclear. This CDR3 contains 13 residues. Germline CDR1 and CDR2: MNHEY and SVGAGI. Trimming shortened V by 8 bases and J by 5 bases, and 10 bases separated the two germline ends. The chain's CDR3 is CASATADNSPLHF. As DNA, the CDR3 is TGTGCCAGCGCGACTGCCGATAATTCACCCCTCCACTTT.

V is TRBV12-3 or TRBV12-4 and J is TRBJ2-1; the D gene is possibly TRBD2 (5 bases). CDR3 length: 13 amino acids. Trimming stripped 7 bases from V and 8 bases from J, with 15 bases between. CDR3 region: CASTYNPGDEQFF. CDR3 bases: TGTGCCAGCACCTATAATCCCGGGGATGAGCAGTTCTTC.

The chain recombines TRBV3-1 (or the pseudogene TRBV3-2) with TRBJ2-6; TRBD2 agrees at 11 bases. The germline V gene encodes CDR1 LGHDT and CDR2 YNNKEL (reference sequence). The CDR3 runs 17 residues. V was clipped by 5 bases and J by 2 bases; unmatched bases: 5. CDR3 bases: TGTGCCAGCAGCGAACTAGCGGGAGTGGCTGGGGCCAACGTCCTGACTTTC. It encodes CASSELAGVAGANVLTF.

The rearrangement links TRBV29-1 to TRBJ1-1; D is unresolved. Germline values: CDR1 SQVTM, CDR2 ANQGSEA. This CDR3 spans 16 amino acids. V was pared by 2 bases and J by 0 bases, with 16 bases between. This chain's CDR3 is CSVESPSGGMNTEAFF. The CDR3 nucleotides are TGCAGCGTTGAAAGCCCCTCAGGAGGCATGAACACTGAAGCTTTCTTT.

The rearrangement uses TRBV27 and TRBJ2-7, with D possibly being TRBD1 (7 bases). Germline CDR1 is MNHEY and CDR2 is SMNVEV (reference sequence). V lost 6 bases and J 3 bases, leaving 12 bases between the germline ends. The CDR3 sequence is 13 residues long. CDR3 nucleotides: TGTGCCAGCAGCGGCGGGACAGACTACGAGCAGTACTTC. Amino acid sequence: CASSGGTDYEQYF.